This T cell receptor beta chain was retrieved from a study of T cell changes during pregnancy in multiple sclerosis. This CDR3 is 13 amino acids long. Trimming left V 6 bases short and J 8 bases short, with 14 bases between. Germline CDR1 reads MGHDK; CDR2 reads SYGVNS. Clones were sequenced by immunoSEQ multiplex PCR, and TCRdb holds only the in-frame ones, with some missing. Among fewer than 70,000 clones, roughly 93% were seen once, and the ten largest hold about 1.5%. This sample comprised peripheral blood, obtained in the third trimester of pregnancy. This TCR came from a female donor with multiple sclerosis, enrolled in a pregnancy study. The V call is TRBV25-1, the J call TRBJ2-1, with D perhaps matching TRBD1 (6 bases). CDR3: CASRGQGTYEQFF. The CDR3 DNA reads as TGTGCCAGCAGGGGACAAGGGACGTATGAGCAGTTCTTC.